The T cell receptor (beta chain) described here comes from a study of T cells in Graves' hyperthyroidism and ophthalmopathy. Germline V gene lookup returns CDR1 SQVTM and CDR2 ANQGSEA. Trimming removed 4 bases at V and 0 bases at J, with 7 bases between. This CDR3 comprises 12 residues. There are many counts of this clonotype. Antigen unknown. Diagnosis relied on clinical symptoms, serum thyroxine and TRAb, thyroid ultrasound and orbital computed tomography. Study conclusions and caveats: Appearing also in blood were most of the thyroid clonotypes expanded above 0.001. For ophthalmopathy, model prediction preceded onset by a median about 6 months.

The TCR beta CDR3 regions underwent amplification using RNA transcripts as the source. The primer set for the first-round RT-PCR of the TCR CDR3 was HTBI. TCRdb reprocessed the multiplex PCR reads with MiXCR, giving one entry per CDR3 protein. The table records about 200,000 distinct CDR3 sequences, about 17% of them present only once. The chain uses TRBV29-1 and TRBJ2-7; no definite D call. This receptor was obtained from a man in his forties or fifties with Graves' hyperthyroidism. The sample taken for sequencing was blood. CDR3 in amino acids: CSVGRTSYEQYF. CDR3 coding DNA: TGCAGCGTTGGAAGAACCTCCTACGAGCAGTACTTC.